The 13 T cell receptor beta chains listed next were all sequenced from one sample in a study of T cell responses to AZD1222 COVID-19 vaccine. The table came from immunoSEQ multiplex PCR; TCRdb's copy has only in-frame clones and leaves some out. Counted here are over 70,000 clones, around 90% occurring once; the ten biggest clones make up 10%. The sample in question was peripheral blood, obtained on day 0 of MenACWY control vaccination. The receptor source for this set is an adult in good health.

The chain combines TRBV6-5 with TRBJ1-2; possible D gene TRBD1, 6 bases. The V gene's germline CDR1 is MNHEY and CDR2 SVGAGI. This CDR3 is 13 amino acids long. The V and J ends lost 7 bases and 8 bases respectively, with 17 bases between them. In DNA form, the CDR3 reads TGTGCCAGCACCGAGGGGGGGGTCGGAGGCTACACCTTC. Translated: CASTEGGVGGYTF.

The chain links TRBV7-2 to TRBJ1-6, with 11 bases identical to TRBD1. The germline gives CDR1 SGHTA, CDR2 FQGNSA. The J segment lost 7 bases and the V segment lost 3 bases, leaving 11 bases of the junction unmatched. The CDR3 is 18 amino acids. CDR3 DNA sequence: TGTGCCAGCAGCTTTTGGACAGGGGGCGATTTAGTGAATTCACCCCTCCACTTT. This gives the protein CASSFWTGGDLVNSPLHF.

The gene calls are TRBV6-4 and TRBJ2-3; 10 nucleotides agree with TRBD1. CDR1 and CDR2 (germline): MRHNA, SNTAGT. Trimming at V came to 6 bases and at J to 6 bases, leaving 15 bases not matched to a gene. There are 17 residues in the CDR3. CDR3 coding DNA: TGTGCCAGCAGCATCACCCCCGACAGGGGGCTGATGGATACGCAGTATTTT. This encodes CASSITPDRGLMDTQYF.

The V gene is TRBV6-6, the J gene TRBJ2-2, with 8 positions matching TRBD1. CDR1 is MNHNY and CDR2 is SVGAGI in the germline V gene (reference sequence). The CDR3 consists of 15 residues. The junction had 9 bases not matched to a gene; V was cut back by 10 bases and J by 2 bases. This CDR3 is CAIRTGTGNTGELFF. Here the CDR3 DNA reads TGTGCCATTAGGACCGGGACAGGAAACACCGGGGAGCTGTTTTTT.

The chain combines TRBV6-6 with TRBJ2-2, with TRBD2 matching over 8 bases. The CDR3 runs to 16 residues. V dropped 2 bases and J dropped 13; count of bases not matched to a gene: 15. Germline CDR1 is MNHNY and CDR2 is SVGAGI (reference sequence). The CDR3 region is CASSYPLSGGSRGLFF. The CDR3, as DNA: TGTGCCAGCAGTTACCCCCTGAGCGGGGGTTCCCGGGGGCTGTTTTTT.

This clone was seen just once. The chain joins TRBV9 to TRBJ1-4; 7 bases align to TRBD1. Germline V lookup: CDR1 SGDLS, CDR2 YYNGEE. The CDR3 covers 17 residues. The V segment lost 0 bases and the J segment 5 bases; nucleotides outside the gene matches: 10. The DNA for the CDR3 is TGTGCCAGCAGCGTAGATCCCCCAGGGGGGGGAAATGAAAAACTGTTTTTT. This codes for CASSVDPPGGGNEKLFF.

The rearrangement links TRBV19 to TRBJ2-3; the D gene is possibly TRBD2 (5 bases). This CDR3 is built from 15 residues. The germline V and J ends were trimmed by 5 bases and 1 base, with 13 bases remaining between them. CDR1 LNHDA and CDR2 SQIVND come from the germline V gene (reference sequence). CDR3 sequence: CASSQASYGTDTQYF. The DNA for the CDR3 is TGTGCCAGTAGTCAGGCTAGCTATGGCACAGATACGCAGTATTTT.

This chain connects TRBV2 to TRBJ1-2; D is undetermined. Trimming stripped 6 bases from V and 4 bases from J, with 12 bases between. Per germline, CDR1 SNHLY and CDR2 FYNNEI. This CDR3 comprises 13 residues. The chain's CDR3 is CASRRSRSYGYTF. Here the CDR3 DNA reads TGTGCCAGCAGAAGGAGTCGCAGCTATGGCTACACCTTC.

The chain has TRBV18 and TRBJ2-3, with D possibly matching TRBD1 (6 bases). There are 13 residues in the CDR3. Germline V gene lookup returns CDR1 KGHSH and CDR2 LQKENI. The V gene lost 5 bases and the J gene lost 6 bases, with 12 bases spanning the gap. This CDR3 is CASSDYGQDTQYF. In DNA, the CDR3 is TGTGCCAGCTCAGACTACGGACAGGATACGCAGTATTTT.

The V and J genes are TRBV7-3 and TRBJ1-1; D gene uncertain. Per the germline V gene, CDR1 is SGHTA and CDR2 is FQGTGA. The CDR3 runs 16 residues. V was trimmed by 0 bases and J by 0 bases, leaving 11 bases between them. The CDR3 spells CASSLTWETMNTEAFF. Here the CDR3 DNA reads TGTGCCAGCAGCTTAACCTGGGAGACTATGAACACTGAAGCTTTCTTT.

The CDR3 region is CASSNDGVSSYNSPLHF. CDR3 bases: TGTGCCAGCAGCAATGACGGGGTCAGCTCCTATAATTCACCCCTCCACTTT. The gene calls are TRBV28 and TRBJ1-6; D unclear. The CDR3 is made up of 17 amino acids. The ends were cut back, 6 bases at V and 0 bases at J, with 15 bases in the middle. The germline gives CDR1 MDHEN, CDR2 SYDVKM.

This clone occurred once. The chain combines TRBV7-3 with TRBJ2-3; TRBD2 matches 8 bases. The CDR3 is 16 residues long. Germline V lookup: CDR1 SGHTA, CDR2 FQGTGA. J lost 3 bases, V lost 0 bases, and 5 bases had no gene match. The CDR3 DNA is TGTGCCAGCAGCTTAACTGGCGGGGGGCTTACAGATACGCAGTATTTT. Translation: CASSLTGGGLTDTQYF.

This clone was detected once. The genes are TRBV6-1 and TRBJ1-2; the D gene is possibly TRBD1 (6 bases). CDR1 is MNHNS, CDR2 SASEGT, per germline. The CDR3 runs to 14 residues. V was clipped by 2 bases and J by 6 bases, with 13 bases between them. The CDR3 coding sequence is TGTGCCAGCAGTGAACTGGGGGGCTCTAATGGCTACACCTTC. Translating gives CASSELGGSNGYTF.